The 10 T cell receptor beta chains in this list originate from one sample, sequenced in a study of blood T cell repertoires in COVID-19. Libraries were prepared by immunoSEQ multiplex PCR; TCRdb keeps only in-frame clonotypes and omits some of them. The sample records 150,000 or so clones, roughly 81% being singletons. Sequenced: peripheral blood. Receptors originate from a man aged 40-55 years who had recovered from COVID-19.

This CDR3 is CASSLTVHYEQYF. Written as DNA, the CDR3 is TGTGCCAGCAGTTTAACGGTTCACTACGAGCAGTACTTC. The chain links TRBV27 to TRBJ2-7; unclear D gene. The CDR3 is 13 residues long. Trimming took off 2 bases at V and 3 bases at J, with 8 bases between the two ends. The germline CDR1 and CDR2 sequences are MNHEY and SMNVEV (reference sequence).

The chain links TRBV2 to TRBJ1-1, with D unresolved. CDR1 is SNHLY and CDR2 is FYNNEI in the germline V gene. V lost 10 bases, J lost 3 bases, and 15 bases lay in between. This CDR3 has 13 residues. This chain's CDR3 is CATRLSEDTEAFF. Written as DNA, the CDR3 is TGTGCCACCCGATTGTCGGAGGACACTGAAGCTTTCTTT.

V gene TRBV3-1 (or the pseudogene TRBV3-2) combines with J gene TRBJ2-1; D is possibly TRBD2 (7 bases). V was clipped by 0 bases and J by 6 bases, with 15 bases between them. This CDR3 is built from 16 residues. The germline V gene encodes CDR1 LGHDT and CDR2 YNNKEL (reference sequence). Here the CDR3 DNA reads TGTGCCAGCAGCCAAGACCCGGGGGGCTCTTCCAATGAGCAGTTCTTC. Translating it yields CASSQDPGGSSNEQFF.

The sample holds a few counts of this clone. V is TRBV5-5 and J is TRBJ1-2; 9 positions agree with TRBD1. The length of the CDR3 is 14 residues. Germline-derived CDR1 and CDR2 are SGHKS and YYEKEE (reference sequence). The V and J ends lost 4 bases and 7 bases, in that order; junction bases with no gene match: 8. DNA of the CDR3: TGTGCCAGCAGCCCAACGGACAGGGGACCTGGCTACACCTTC. Protein sequence: CASSPTDRGPGYTF.

The rearrangement links TRBV7-9 to TRBJ2-5; no reliable D call. The CDR3 loop spans 14 amino acids. Germline values: CDR1 SEHNR, CDR2 FQNEAQ (reference sequence). The V and J ends lost 2 bases and 1 base respectively, with 8 bases between them. CDR3 nucleotides: TGTGCCAGCAGCTTACATGGCGGCCAAGAGACCCAGTACTTC. It codes for CASSLHGGQETQYF.

The chain is built from TRBV29-1 and TRBJ2-7; 8 positions agree with TRBD1. Germline V gene data show CDR1 as SQVTM and CDR2 as ANQGSEA. V shed 6 bases, J shed 6 bases, and the junction held 10 bases outside the gene matches. The CDR3 loop spans 13 amino acids. The CDR3 region is CSVRRTGGSEQYF. As DNA, the CDR3 is TGCAGCGTCCGGCGAACAGGGGGTTCCGAGCAGTACTTC.

The chain recombines TRBV7-9 with TRBJ1-2, with TRBD1 as a possible D gene (5 bases). There are 12 residues in the CDR3. CDR1 and CDR2 (germline): SEHNR, FQNEAQ (reference sequence). V dropped 2 bases and J dropped 13 bases, with 14 bases sitting between them. In DNA, the CDR3 is TGTGCCAGCAGCTTACCTTCACAGGCCCCCACCTTC. As protein: CASSLPSQAPTF. Using reference TRBV7-9 and TRBJ1-2 for the parts outside the CDR3, the full variable domain is DTGVSQNPRHKITKRGQNVTFRCDPISEHNRLYWYRQTLGQGPEFLTYFQNEAQLEKSRLLSDRFSAERPKGSFSTLEIQRTEQGDSAMYLCASSLPSQAPTFGSGTRLTVV.

The V gene is TRBV11-3, the J gene TRBJ2-3, with 10 bases matching TRBD1. The CDR3 is 16 residues long. V shed 5 bases, J shed 4 bases, and the junction held 9 bases outside the gene matches. CDR1 is SGHNT and CDR2 is YENEEA in the germline V gene. The CDR3 is CASSPFSGQGADTQYF. The CDR3 nucleotides are TGTGCCAGCAGCCCCTTCAGTGGACAGGGGGCAGATACGCAGTATTTT.

V gene TRBV4-2 combines with J gene TRBJ2-5; TRBD2 aligns across 12 bases. The CDR3 extends over 20 amino acids. V lost 3 bases and J lost 5; bases outside the gene matches: 19. The germline CDR1 and CDR2 sequences are LGHNA and YNFKEQ. The CDR3 nucleotides read TGTGCCAGCAGCCATCTCTCGTACCTAGCGGGGGGGCGGGTGACGGAGACCCAGTACTTC. Its protein is CASSHLSYLAGGRVTETQYF.

V and J are TRBV11-3 and TRBJ1-3; D possibly corresponds to TRBD1 (5 bases). This CDR3 has 15 amino acids. From germline, CDR1 is SGHNT and CDR2 YENEEA. V was trimmed by 4 bases and J by 0 bases, leaving 10 bases between them. The CDR3, as DNA: TGTGCCAGCAGCTCCAGGGCTATCTCTGGAAACACCATATATTTT. This translates into CASSSRAISGNTIYF.